These 14 T cell receptor beta chains came from one sample sequenced in a study of beta chain features in type 1 diabetes. No cognate antigen is known for these TCRs. Investigators reverse transcribed all isolated RNA, so they sequenced expressed TCRB transcripts. Clones were sequenced by immunoSEQ multiplex PCR, and TCRdb holds only the in-frame ones, with some missing. The sample shows more than 550,000 clones, over 11% of them seen only once. Points from the study as a whole: All four CD4+ subsets from Type 1 diabetes patients carried moderately but significantly shorter TCRB CDR3s.

Sequencing was done on a sample of naive CD4+ T cells from blood. These receptors were obtained from a man between 18 and 29 years old with type 1 diabetes.

The gene calls are TRBV10-3 and TRBJ2-2; possible D gene TRBD1, 5 bases. Germline V gives CDR1 ENHRY, CDR2 SYGVKD. The V and J ends lost 3 bases and 6 bases respectively, with 14 bases between them. The length of the CDR3 is 15 residues. CDR3 sequence reads: CAISDSNKGSGELFF. In DNA, the CDR3 is TGTGCCATCAGTGATTCAAATAAGGGGTCCGGGGAGCTGTTTTTT.

The gene calls are TRBV29-1 and TRBJ2-7, with D tentatively TRBD1 or TRBD2 (5 bases each). Deletions cut 4 bases from V and 7 bases from J, with 20 bases between. The CDR3 extends over 14 amino acids. CDR1 and CDR2 from the germline V gene are SQVTM and ANQGSEA. The chain's CDR3 is CSVAAGDASVEQYF. The CDR3 DNA reads TGCAGCGTTGCGGCCGGGGACGCCTCCGTGGAGCAGTACTTC.

This clone was seen more than once but under ten times. This sequence joins TRBV2 and TRBJ2-3, with 11 bases identical to TRBD1. Germline CDR1 and CDR2: SNHLY and FYNNEI. V dropped 5 bases and J dropped 7; count of bases not matched to a gene: 8. The CDR3 totals 15 residues. For the CDR3, the DNA is TGTGCCAGCAGTATGGACAGGGGGCCGAGGAATACGCAGTATTTT. Its protein product is CASSMDRGPRNTQYF.

This rearrangement joins TRBV19 to TRBJ2-1; D remains ambiguous. Germline V lookup: CDR1 LNHDA, CDR2 SQIVND (reference sequence). Trimming removed 5 bases at V and 6 bases at J, with 17 bases between. CDR3 length: 15 residues. CDR3: CASSPWTGGANEQFF. The CDR3 DNA is TGTGCCAGTAGTCCCTGGACGGGCGGTGCCAATGAGCAGTTCTTC. Supplemented by reference TRBV19 and TRBJ2-1, the full variable domain reads DGGITQSPKYLFRKEGQNVTLSCEQNLNHDAMYWYRQDPGQGLRLIYYSQIVNDFQKGDIAEGYSVSREKKESFPLTVTSAQKNPTAFYLCASSPWTGGANEQFFGPGTRLTVL.

The rearrangement joins TRBV5-1 to TRBJ2-6; D uncertain. CDR1 SGHRS and CDR2 YFSETQ come from the germline V gene. This CDR3 contains 15 residues. V was cut by 0 bases and J by 0 bases, with 4 bases left in between. CDR3 loop: CASSLGFSGANVLTF. CDR3 in DNA: TGCGCCAGCAGCTTGGGCTTCTCTGGGGCCAACGTCCTGACTTTC.

This clone showed up just a few times. The V gene is TRBV28, the J gene TRBJ2-7; the D gene is possibly TRBD1 (5 bases). V lost 4 bases and J 6 bases, leaving 10 bases between the germline ends. CDR3 length: 12 amino acids. Germline loops: CDR1 MDHEN, CDR2 SYDVKM. CDR3 coding DNA: TGTGCCAGCAGTTGCAGGGCTTGCGAGCAGTACTTC. As protein: CASSCRACEQYF.

The chain has TRBV5-1 and TRBJ2-1; no reliable D call. This CDR3 contains 14 residues. Trimming removed 3 bases from V and 1 base from J, with 8 bases in between. Germline V gene sequence: CDR1 SGHRS, CDR2 YFSETQ. CDR3 protein: CASSSSLSYNEQFF. The CDR3 bases are TGCGCCAGCAGCTCATCCCTATCCTACAATGAGCAGTTCTTC.

V is TRBV7-2 and J is TRBJ2-3; a weak D match, TRBD2 (6 bases). The CDR3 is made up of 15 amino acids. V was clipped by 5 bases and J by 2 bases, with 14 bases between them. Germline loops: CDR1 SGHTA, CDR2 FQGNSA. CDR3 sequence (DNA): TGTGCCAGCAGCAGGGACTCATACGACACAGATACGCAGTATTTT. It encodes CASSRDSYDTDTQYF.

The rearrangement uses TRBV6-1 and TRBJ1-5, with D unclear. Germline CDR1 and CDR2: MNHNS and SASEGT. V lost 1 base and J 3 bases, leaving 10 bases between the germline ends. CDR3 length: 15 amino acids. CDR3 coding DNA: TGTGCCAGCAGTGAAGGCTCACCCTCCAATCAGCCCCAGCATTTT. Translation: CASSEGSPSNQPQHF.

This clone was seen only a few times. The chain uses TRBV7-2 and TRBJ2-5; TRBD2 matches 7 bases. Germline CDR1 SGHTA, CDR2 FQGNSA. The V gene end was trimmed by 4 bases and the J gene end by 2 bases; junction bases not matched to a gene: 1. The CDR3 spans 13 residues. CDR3: CASSWGLQETQYF. CDR3 DNA sequence: TGTGCCAGCAGCTGGGGACTACAAGAGACCCAGTACTTC. Drawing the rest from reference TRBV7-2 and TRBJ2-5, the complete variable domain is GAGVSQSPSNKVTEKGKDVELRCDPISGHTALYWYRQSLGQGLEFLIYFQGNSAPDKSGLPSDRFSAERTGGSVSTLTIQRTQQEDSAVYLCASSWGLQETQYFGPGTRLLVL.

Note on this clone: Other DNA sequences from this sample encode an identical CDR3 as well. The genes are TRBV2 and TRBJ1-3; 7 nucleotides line up with TRBD1. V was pared by 11 bases and J by 0 bases, with 7 bases of the junction left unmatched. Looked up from germline, CDR1 is SNHLY and CDR2 is FYNNEI. The CDR3 consists of 14 residues. The CDR3 nucleotides are TGTGCCTCCAGACAGGGCTTCTCTGGAAACACCATATATTTT. This sequence encodes CASRQGFSGNTIYF.

This clone turned up a few times. The rearrangement uses TRBV7-3 and TRBJ2-5, with unresolved D. Germline V gene sequence: CDR1 SGHTA, CDR2 FQGTGA. V was pared by 2 bases and J by 1 base, with 2 bases between. This CDR3 has 12 residues. The CDR3 spells CASSLAQETQYF. CDR3 DNA sequence: TGTGCCAGCAGCTTAGCCCAAGAGACCCAGTACTTC.

This chain connects TRBV30 to TRBJ1-5; D may be TRBD1 (6 bases). The CDR3 sequence is 13 residues long. The germline V gene has CDR1 GTSNPN and CDR2 SVGIG (reference sequence). V lost 3 bases, J lost 4 bases, and 10 bases lay in between. CDR3 region: CAWSQGQNQPQHF. DNA for the CDR3: TGTGCCTGGAGCCAGGGGCAAAATCAGCCCCAGCATTTT.

This clone occurred a few times. V is TRBV29-1 and J is TRBJ2-7; 8 nucleotides match TRBD1. J lost 4 bases, V lost 6 bases, and 8 bases had no gene match. The CDR3 consists of 13 residues. From germline, CDR1 is SQVTM and CDR2 ANQGSEA. The CDR3 DNA is TGCAGCGTAACACAGGGGGGCGGTTACGAGCAGTACTTC. Its translation: CSVTQGGGYEQYF.